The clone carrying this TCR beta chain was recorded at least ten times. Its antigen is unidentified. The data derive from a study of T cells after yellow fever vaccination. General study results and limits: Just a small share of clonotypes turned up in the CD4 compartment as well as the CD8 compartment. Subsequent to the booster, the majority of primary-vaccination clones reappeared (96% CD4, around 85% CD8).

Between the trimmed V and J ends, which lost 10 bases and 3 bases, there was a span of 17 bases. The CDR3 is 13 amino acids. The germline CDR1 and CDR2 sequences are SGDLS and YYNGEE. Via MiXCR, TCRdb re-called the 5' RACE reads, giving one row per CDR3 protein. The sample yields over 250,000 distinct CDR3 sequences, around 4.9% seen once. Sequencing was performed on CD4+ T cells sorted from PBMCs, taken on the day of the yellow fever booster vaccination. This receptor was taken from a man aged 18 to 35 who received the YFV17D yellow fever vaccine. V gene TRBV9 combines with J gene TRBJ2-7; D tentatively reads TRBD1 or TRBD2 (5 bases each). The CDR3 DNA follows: TGTGCCGGCGCGTTGGGGGAGTTCTACGAGCAGTACTTC. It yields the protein CAGALGEFYEQYF. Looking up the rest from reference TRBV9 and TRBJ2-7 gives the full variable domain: DSGVTQTPKHLITATGQRVTLRCSPRSGDLSVYWYQQSLDQGLQFLIQYYNGEERAKGNILERFSAQQFPDLHSELNLSSLELGDSALYFCAGALGEFYEQYFGPGTRLTVT.